Shown below are 29 T cell receptor beta chains from a single sample sequenced in a study of T-cell reconstitution after alpha-beta-depleted transplantation in children. The authors prepared the TCRbeta library with unique molecular identifiers. TCRdb passed the PCR reads through MiXCR, listing each CDR3 protein once. The sample holds a few thousand distinct CDR3 sequences, 28% seen once. Sequences were derived from PBMCs, mostly from graft donor cells, sampled 60 days after TCRalphabeta/CD19-depleted stem cell transplant. The receptors here all came from a male patient between 2 and 10 years old who had a stem cell transplant for acute myeloid leukemia, so the T cells may come from the graft donor.

Ten or more counts support this clonotype. The CDR3 coding sequence is TGCAGTGGTCGGGGGGCCACTGAAGCTTTCTTT. Its protein product is CSGRGATEAFF. V and J are TRBV20-1 and TRBJ1-1, with D maybe TRBD1 (6 bases). The length of the CDR3 is 11 residues. V was cut by 7 bases and J by 4 bases, with 10 bases left in between. Germline values: CDR1 DFQATT, CDR2 SNEGSKA (reference sequence).

This clonotype has more than one count but fewer than ten. The chain is built from TRBV7-6 and TRBJ1-4; weak D call: TRBD1 (6 bases). V dropped 5 bases and J dropped 2 bases, with 12 bases sitting between them. CDR1 and CDR2 (germline): SGHVS, FNYEAQ. This CDR3 spans 15 amino acids. CDR3 nucleotides: TGTGCCAGCAGCCGGGCCAGGGGCACTAATGAAAAACTGTTTTTT. Translated: CASSRARGTNEKLFF.

By sample fraction, this clonotype is medium-sized (0.01 to 0.1%). This chain joins TRBV5-1 and TRBJ2-1; 7 positions match TRBD2. The J segment lost 3 bases and the V segment lost 3 bases, leaving 9 bases of the junction unmatched. The CDR3 is made up of 16 amino acids. Germline CDR1 and CDR2: SGHRS and YFSETQ. CDR3 protein: CASSSPSGTNYNEQFF. The CDR3 nucleotides read TGCGCCAGCAGCTCCCCAAGCGGGACGAACTACAATGAGCAGTTCTTC. Full variable domain (missing parts from reference TRBV5-1 and TRBJ2-1): KAGVTQTPRYLIKTRGQQVTLSCSPISGHRSVSWYQQTPGQGLQFLFEYFSETQRNKGNFPGRFSGRQFSNSRSEMNVSTLELGDSALYLCASSSPSGTNYNEQFFGPGTRLTVL.

This clonotype was recorded a few times. This chain connects TRBV7-3 to TRBJ2-3; D is tentatively TRBD1 or TRBD2 (6 bases each). Per germline, CDR1 SGHTA and CDR2 FQGTGA. The CDR3 covers 16 residues. V gave up 3 bases and J gave up 6 bases, with 19 bases separating them. CDR3 protein: CASSFPLKGGRDTQYF. The CDR3 nucleotides read TGTGCCAGCAGCTTCCCGCTTAAGGGGGGTCGGGATACGCAGTATTTT.

This clonotype was counted many times. This CDR3 reads CASSPRDPVTQYF. The CDR3 DNA follows: TGTGCCAGCAGCCCCCGGGACCCCGTGACCCAGTACTTC. The chain employs TRBV7-9 and TRBJ2-5; D tentatively fits TRBD1 or TRBD2 (5 bases each). Trimming removed 5 bases from V and 7 bases from J, with 14 bases in between. Germline CDR1 and CDR2: SEHNR and FQNEAQ (reference sequence). CDR3 length equals 13 residues.

This clonotype was observed many times. This chain connects TRBV4-3 to TRBJ2-7, with D possibly being TRBD2 (6 bases). Germline V lookup: CDR1 LGHNA, CDR2 YSLEER. V shed 0 bases and J shed 2 bases, with 11 bases lying between them. The CDR3 sequence is 15 residues long. CDR3 amino acids: CASSQDHASAYEQYF. The CDR3 DNA is TGCGCCAGCAGCCAAGATCACGCTAGCGCCTACGAGCAGTACTTC.

This clonotype was detected only a few times. This may arise from a read error, as a much more abundant clone is one base away. This chain links TRBV2 with TRBJ1-2; D gene ambiguous. CDR1 and CDR2 (germline): SNHLY, FYNNEI. The length of the CDR3 is 11 residues. CDR3 DNA sequence: TGTGCCAGCAGTGGCGGGTTTGGCTGCACCTTC. Translating gives CASSGGFGCTF.

Sample share makes this clonotype medium-sized (0.01 to 0.1%). The rearrangement uses TRBV15 and TRBJ1-3, with D unresolved. V lost 4 bases to trimming and J lost 4 bases, with 11 bases between them. Germline CDR1 is LNHNV and CDR2 is YYDKDF (reference sequence). CDR3 length: 14 residues. This chain's CDR3 is CATSKPATGNTIYF. For the CDR3, the DNA is TGTGCCACCAGCAAGCCAGCGACGGGAAACACCATATATTTT.

This clonotype was seen many times. CDR3 amino acids: CASSGPRGETQYF. DNA of the CDR3: TGTGCCAGCAGCGGGCCTAGAGGAGAGACCCAGTACTTC. The chain joins TRBV6-2 or TRBV6-3 to TRBJ2-5; no reliable D call. The CDR3 is 13 amino acids. CDR1 MNHEY and CDR2 SVGEGT come from the germline V gene. V dropped 6 bases and J dropped 4 bases, with 12 bases sitting between them.

This clonotype is deemed large (0.1 to 1%). The J gene is TRBJ1-1, the V gene TRBV5-1; D perhaps matches TRBD1 (5 bases). The germline gives CDR1 SGHRS, CDR2 YFSETQ. The length of the CDR3 is 18 residues. V gave up 4 bases and J gave up 6 bases, with 28 bases separating them. The CDR3 spells CASSPRGRQGSKEAEAFF. The CDR3 DNA reads TGCGCCAGCAGCCCGCGGGGAAGGCAGGGATCCAAGGAGGCTGAAGCTTTCTTT.

A note on this clonotype: A read error may produce the germline difference seen at one junction end. This chain's CDR3 is CAISLRGENTEAFF. DNA of the CDR3: TGTGCCATCAGCCTCCGGGGGGAGAACACTGAAGCTTTCTTT. The chain employs TRBV4-2 and TRBJ1-1; D is perhaps TRBD1 (5 bases). The CDR3 totals 14 residues. CDR1 is LGHNA and CDR2 is YNFKEQ in the germline V gene.

In its sample, this clonotype is large (0.1 to 1%). The gene calls are TRBV29-1 and TRBJ2-1, with a weak D call TRBD2 (6 bases). V dropped 7 bases and J dropped 5 bases, with 21 bases sitting between them. Germline V gene data show CDR1 as SQVTM and CDR2 as ANQGSEA. The CDR3 extends over 15 amino acids. CDR3 amino acids: CSGYRLGGPHNEQFF. The DNA for the CDR3 is TGCAGCGGATACCGACTAGGAGGGCCGCACAATGAGCAGTTCTTC.

CDR3 loop: CASSFTGGRKTQYF. Here the CDR3 DNA reads TGTGCCAGCAGCTTTACGGGAGGGCGAAAGACCCAGTACTTC. The rearrangement uses TRBV7-9 and TRBJ2-5, with 8 bases aligning to TRBD2. Germline CDR1 and CDR2: SEHNR and FQNEAQ (reference sequence). CDR3 length equals 14 residues. Germline trimming cut 3 bases from V and 6 bases from J; bases unmatched to any gene: 6.

This chain links TRBV29-1 with TRBJ2-7, with D possibly TRBD1 on 6 matching bases. The V end lost 0 bases, the J end lost 3 bases, and 6 bases lay between the germline ends. The germline gives CDR1 SQVTM, CDR2 ANQGSEA. This CDR3 contains 12 residues. Here the CDR3 DNA reads TGCAGCGTTGAAGACAGGGGCTACGAGCAGTACTTC. Translation: CSVEDRGYEQYF.

V gene TRBV20-1 combines with J gene TRBJ1-1; TRBD1 might be the D (6 bases). CDR1 and CDR2 (germline): DFQATT, SNEGSKA (reference sequence). The CDR3 has 14 residues. The V gene lost 1 base and the J gene lost 10 bases, with 19 bases spanning the gap. The CDR3 protein is CSARGQGTTLVAFF. CDR3 coding DNA: TGCAGTGCTAGAGGGCAGGGGACAACACTGGTAGCTTTCTTT.

This clonotype showed up many times. The gene calls are TRBV6-2 or TRBV6-3 and TRBJ2-7, with 8 positions matching TRBD1. The CDR3 is 11 amino acids. Germline-derived CDR1 and CDR2 are MNHEY and SVGEGT. With 11 bases clipped from V and 6 bases from J, the junction kept 6 bases outside the gene matches. The CDR3 region is CAARGRVEQYF. The CDR3 DNA sequence: TGTGCCGCCAGGGGGCGGGTCGAGCAGTACTTC.

This clonotype was seen repeatedly, ten times or more. CDR3 bases: TGCGCCAGCAGCCAAGCGGGACCCCTCTCGGGCAATGAGCAGTTCTTC. Protein: CASSQAGPLSGNEQFF. The gene calls are TRBV4-1 and TRBJ2-1; TRBD1 or TRBD2 may be the D gene (5 bases each). The CDR3 is 16 amino acids. Trimming pared 1 base from V and 6 bases from J, leaving 16 bases between. The germline CDR1 and CDR2 sequences are MGHRA and YSYEKL.

At least ten counts were recorded for this clonotype. This rearrangement joins TRBV29-1 to TRBJ2-1, with D perhaps TRBD2 (7 bases). CDR1 is SQVTM and CDR2 is ANQGSEA in the germline V gene. CDR3 size: 14 residues. V lost 5 bases and J 5 bases, leaving 16 bases between the germline ends. CDR3 nucleotides: TGCAGCGTTCCCCCCAGGGGAGGGAACAATGAGCAGTTCTTC. Its translation: CSVPPRGGNNEQFF.

J is TRBJ2-1 and V is TRBV11-2; D is unclear. Trimming shortened V by 3 bases and J by 5 bases, and 11 bases separated the two germline ends. Germline CDR1 reads SGHAT; CDR2 reads FQNNGV. The CDR3 contains 14 residues. For the CDR3, the DNA is TGTGCCAGCAGCTTTTTGGCGGACCACAATGAGCAGTTCTTC. This encodes CASSFLADHNEQFF.

This clonotype has a handful of counts. The chain employs TRBV25-1 and TRBJ2-2; D gene unclear. This CDR3 spans 13 amino acids. The V gene's germline CDR1 is MGHDK and CDR2 SYGVNS. The V end lost 4 bases, the J end lost 7 bases, and 10 bases lay between the germline ends. The CDR3 loop reads CASSVEWIGELFF. CDR3 nucleotides: TGTGCCAGCAGTGTCGAGTGGATCGGGGAGCTGTTTTTT. Supplemented by reference TRBV25-1 and TRBJ2-2, the full variable domain reads EADIYQTPRYLVIGTGKKITLECSQTMGHDKMYWYQQDPGMELHLIHYSYGVNSTEKGDLSSESTVSRIRTEHFPLTLESARPSHTSQYLCASSVEWIGELFFGEGSRLTVL.

The gene calls are TRBV7-9 and TRBJ2-5, with 11 bases that match TRBD2. V gave up 5 bases and J gave up 1 base; unmatched junction bases: 3. The CDR3 is 15 amino acids. The V gene's germline CDR1 is SEHNR and CDR2 FQNEAQ (reference sequence). CDR3 residues: CASSRGLAAQETQYF. The CDR3 bases are TGTGCCAGCAGCAGGGGACTAGCGGCCCAAGAGACCCAGTACTTC. Full variable domain (rest looked up from reference TRBV7-9 and TRBJ2-5): DTGVSQNPRHKITKRGQNVTFRCDPISEHNRLYWYRQTLGQGPEFLTYFQNEAQLEKSRLLSDRFSAERPKGSFSTLEIQRTEQGDSAMYLCASSRGLAAQETQYFGPGTRLLVL.

The chain is built from TRBV28 and TRBJ2-7; possibly TRBD1 or TRBD2 for D (6 bases each). The CDR3 runs to 14 residues. CDR1 and CDR2 from the germline V gene are MDHEN and SYDVKM. V lost 9 bases to trimming and J lost 0 bases, with 15 bases between them. The CDR3 reads CARGPGGISYEQYV. CDR3 DNA sequence: TGTGCCAGGGGCCCCGGGGGCATCTCCTACGAGCAGTACGTC.

This clonotype has a handful of counts. The chain has TRBV2 and TRBJ2-7, with D perhaps assigned TRBD1 or TRBD2 (5 bases each). The length of the CDR3 is 13 residues. Germline values: CDR1 SNHLY, CDR2 FYNNEI. The V and J ends lost 6 bases and 4 bases respectively, with 13 bases between them. The CDR3 spells CASSRDGEYEQYV. Written as DNA, the CDR3 is TGTGCCAGCAGCAGGGACGGAGAATACGAGCAGTACGTC.

This clonotype was counted many times. The chain recombines TRBV13 with TRBJ1-2; no reliable D call. This CDR3 contains 14 residues. Trimming left V 5 bases short and J 7 bases short, with 17 bases between. Germline V CDR1 and CDR2: PRHDT, FYEKMQ (reference sequence). Here the CDR3 reads CASSGRASPRGYTF. The DNA for the CDR3 is TGTGCCAGCAGCGGTCGGGCCAGTCCCCGTGGCTACACCTTC.

This clonotype was observed many times. The junction differs from germline at one of its ends, possibly a read error. V is TRBV7-7 and J is TRBJ2-7, with D unresolved. The CDR3 length is 15 residues. Germline CDR1 SSHAT, CDR2 FNYEAQ (reference sequence). CDR3 amino acids: CASSFSHGPNYEQYF. In DNA, the CDR3 is TGTGCTAGCAGCTTTAGTCACGGTCCCAACTACGAGCAGTACTTC.

As regards this clonotype: The junction does not match germline at one end; this may be a read error. The rearrangement uses TRBV5-4 and TRBJ1-1, with D possibly matching TRBD1 (5 bases). Germline values: CDR1 SGHNT, CDR2 YYREEE (reference sequence). This CDR3 spans 14 amino acids. The chain's CDR3 is CAISFGGENTEAFF. Here the CDR3 DNA reads TGTGCCATCAGCTTCGGGGGGGAGAACACTGAAGCTTTCTTT.

This clonotype has only a few counts. This chain links TRBV7-9 with TRBJ1-6; D possibly corresponds to TRBD1 (6 bases). Germline CDR1 is SEHNR and CDR2 is FQNEAQ (reference sequence). With 2 bases removed from V and 6 bases from J, the gap between germline ends came to 11 bases. The CDR3 has 15 residues. CDR3 amino acids: CASSLSPGANSPLHF. The CDR3 bases are TGTGCCAGCAGCTTATCTCCGGGGGCTAATTCACCCCTCCACTTT.

This clonotype was found many times. The chain couples TRBV12-5 to TRBJ1-5; D call uncertain. CDR1 and CDR2 (germline): LGHNT, FRNRAP. The CDR3 length is 13 residues. The ends were cut back, 5 bases at V and 7 bases at J, with 12 bases in the middle. For the CDR3, the DNA is TGTGCTAGTGGTCTAGCCGAGGACCAGCCCCAGCATTTT. Encoded protein: CASGLAEDQPQHF.

This clonotype has ten or more counts. V gene TRBV2 combines with J gene TRBJ2-4, with D perhaps TRBD2 (5 bases). V lost 5 bases, J lost 8 bases, and 19 bases lay in between. CDR3 size: 15 residues. Germline V CDR1 and CDR2: SNHLY, FYNNEI. CDR3 DNA sequence: TGTGCCAGCAGTCAAACGGGTCCTTTGAGGGACATTCAGTACTTC. Translation: CASSQTGPLRDIQYF.